Below, one T cell receptor (beta chain) is given with its context. Antigen unknown. J gave up 5 bases and V 5 bases, and 4 bases lay outside the gene matches. CDR3 size: 14 residues. In germline, CDR1 is MNHEY, CDR2 SMNVEV (reference sequence). TCRdb re-analysed the reads in MiXCR, keeping a single row per CDR3 protein. The table includes 450,000 to 650,000 distinct CDR3 sequences, around a quarter detected once. The data stem from a study of T cell repertoires in cytomegalovirus infection. Study in general: Public TCR beta signatures were indicative of both CMV infection and a matching HLA type.

The study, taken as a whole, reports: CMV-specific TCR beta clonotypes restricted by HLA-C dominated the ex vivo response. CMV carriers with the relevant HLA were identified by cumulative public TCR beta family frequency.

The V call is TRBV27, the J call TRBJ1-5, with TRBD1 matching over 9 bases. The receptor's source is a human donor in good health (CMV status not recorded). Some clones in this sample may be carry-over from other donors' samples. The sample comprised PBMCs. The CDR3 spells CASSRQGGYQPQHF. The CDR3 DNA follows: TGTGCCAGCAGTCGACAGGGGGGATATCAGCCCCAGCATTTT.